This TCR beta chain is from a study of T cell responses to AZD1222 COVID-19 vaccine. Overall study: Samples with a second dose at about 4 or about 12 weeks were pooled together. Notes on the study in general: Receipt of two AZD1222 doses was followed by a rise in Spike-specific TCR breadth and depth. Per reports, nearly half of all spike-specific TCRs target regions that are unmutated in variants. Researchers report vaccine-associated CD4 TCRs spanning spike, with dominance at 160-218 and 743-854.

Of note for this clone: The target antigen is unknown.

Trimming stripped 7 bases from V and 1 base from J, with 8 bases between. Germline V gene sequence: CDR1 MNHEY, CDR2 SVGAGI. This CDR3 has 13 amino acids. Clones were read by immunoSEQ multiplex PCR, and TCRdb kept only the in-frame ones, dropping some. The repertoire includes under 60,000 clones, approximately 79% of them detected once, and roughly 10% sits in the top ten. The receptor's source is an adult in good health. This chain uses TRBV6-5 with TRBJ1-3, with a weak D call TRBD1 (5 bases). Specimen: peripheral blood, collected on day 0 of AZD1222 vaccination. The DNA for the CDR3 is TGTGCCAGCAAGCGACAGTCTGGAAACACCATATATTTT. Translating it yields CASKRQSGNTIYF.